The 14 T cell receptor beta chains below were found in one sample sequenced in a study of blood T cell repertoires in COVID-19. The method was immunoSEQ multiplex PCR; TCRdb's version includes in-frame clones alone and lacks a portion of them. The data contain a few hundred thousand clones, about 88% of them singletons. The sample was peripheral blood. Every receptor here comes from a woman aged 30 to 39 with COVID-19, enrolled during active disease.

The chain is built from TRBV28 and TRBJ2-7; D is unresolved. The CDR3 runs to 15 residues. V lost 6 bases and J lost 9, with 24 bases in between. Germline V CDR1 and CDR2: MDHEN, SYDVKM. The CDR3 coding sequence is TGTGCCAGCAGGGAGTCCAATCTACGAATTTTAGGGCAGTACTTC. As protein: CASRESNLRILGQYF. The whole variable domain, remainder taken from reference TRBV28 and TRBJ2-7, is DVKVTQSSRYLVKRTGEKVFLECVQDMDHENMFWYRQDPGLGLRLIYFSYDVKMKEKGDIPEGYSVSREKKERFSLILESASTNQTSMYLCASRESNLRILGQYFGPGTRLTVT.

The chain recombines TRBV2 with TRBJ2-7, with 9 bases identical to TRBD2. CDR1 is SNHLY, CDR2 FYNNEI, per germline. V shed 6 bases and J 6 bases; nucleotides not matched to a gene: 18. The CDR3 is made up of 17 amino acids. The CDR3 DNA follows: TGTGCCAGCAGGTCGTGGGCTAGCGGGAATCTGGGGGGCGAGCAGTACTTC. Protein sequence: CASRSWASGNLGGEQYF.

The chain has TRBV7-3 and TRBJ2-1; the match to TRBD2 covers 10 bases. The CDR3 has 13 amino acids. Germline loops: CDR1 SGHTA, CDR2 FQGTGA. J was trimmed by 12 bases and V by 5 bases; bases with no gene match: 7. CDR3 coding DNA: TGTGCCAGCAGCGCGTCTAGCGGGAGACCGCAGTTCTTC. Encoded protein: CASSASSGRPQFF.

The CDR3 nucleotides read TGCAGTGCTAGTGACAGGGCCTCCAATCAGCCCCAGCATTTT. Protein product: CSASDRASNQPQHF. V gene TRBV20-1 combines with J gene TRBJ1-5; TRBD1 agrees at 7 bases. The CDR3 consists of 14 residues. With 3 bases clipped from V and 3 bases from J, the junction kept 5 bases outside the gene matches. The germline CDR1 and CDR2 sequences are DFQATT and SNEGSKA (reference sequence).

This chain joins TRBV28 and TRBJ1-2, with D unclear. CDR1 and CDR2 from the germline V gene are MDHEN and SYDVKM. V lost 1 base to trimming and J lost 5 bases, with 8 bases between them. The CDR3 loop spans 13 amino acids. The chain's CDR3 is CASSLLGGYGYTF. The CDR3 nucleotides read TGTGCCAGCAGTTTATTGGGAGGGTATGGCTACACCTTC.

The chain recombines TRBV5-1 with TRBJ1-1, with 8 bases lining up with TRBD1. CDR3 length equals 15 residues. V shed 2 bases, J shed 1 base, and the junction held 4 bases outside the gene matches. Germline V lookup: CDR1 SGHRS, CDR2 YFSETQ. The CDR3 region is CASSLKQGGNTEAFF. The CDR3 bases are TGCGCCAGCAGCTTAAAACAGGGGGGGAACACTGAAGCTTTCTTT.

The CDR3 protein is CASSSGTSGHDRYNEQFF. The CDR3 nucleotides are TGTGCCAGCAGCTCCGGGACTAGCGGTCACGACCGCTACAATGAGCAGTTCTTC. V and J are TRBV7-8 and TRBJ2-1; 11 nucleotides match TRBD2. V lost 4 bases and J lost 3; bases outside the gene matches: 11. The CDR3 has 18 amino acids. The germline V gene encodes CDR1 SGHVS and CDR2 FQNEAQ.

The chain links TRBV7-9 to TRBJ2-3; TRBD2 agrees at 13 bases. The V gene's germline CDR1 is SEHNR and CDR2 FQNEAQ (reference sequence). The V gene end was trimmed by 1 base and the J gene end by 2 bases; junction bases not matched to a gene: 6. This CDR3 is built from 18 residues. The CDR3 sequence is CASSLDPGLAGVTDTQYF. The DNA for the CDR3 is TGTGCCAGCAGCTTAGACCCAGGACTAGCGGGAGTCACAGATACGCAGTATTTT.

The chain links TRBV5-6 to TRBJ2-7; D gene ambiguous. CDR1 and CDR2 from the germline V gene are SGHDT and YYEEEE. The V end lost 3 bases, the J end lost 4 bases, and 20 bases lay between the germline ends. This CDR3 is built from 16 residues. CDR3 amino acids: CASSSTIPKTGYEQYF. In DNA form, the CDR3 reads TGTGCCAGCAGCTCCACCATCCCAAAGACGGGTTACGAGCAGTACTTC.

This chain connects TRBV3-1 (or the pseudogene TRBV3-2) to TRBJ2-3, with 8 bases matching TRBD2. Germline values: CDR1 LGHDT, CDR2 YNNKEL (reference sequence). With V trimmed by 3 bases and J by 8 bases, 16 bases remained unmatched. The CDR3 is made up of 17 amino acids. The CDR3: CASSQVPLALGGGTQYF. In nucleotides, the CDR3 is TGTGCCAGCAGCCAGGTTCCACTAGCCCTCGGGGGGGGTACGCAGTATTTT.

In its sample, this clone was seen once. The rearrangement joins TRBV12-5 to TRBJ1-2, with 10 bases that match TRBD1. The CDR3 is 16 amino acids. The germline CDR1 and CDR2 sequences are LGHNT and FRNRAP. With V trimmed by 3 bases and J by 4 bases, 8 bases remained unmatched. The CDR3 loop reads CASGFDRGLGAYGYTF. The CDR3 DNA follows: TGTGCTAGTGGTTTCGACAGGGGGCTTGGCGCCTATGGCTACACCTTC.

The chain employs TRBV30 and TRBJ1-1; maybe TRBD1 (5 bases). The germline CDR1 and CDR2 sequences are GTSNPN and SVGIG (reference sequence). V was shortened by 4 bases and J by 3 bases, with 21 bases between the two germline ends. This CDR3 is 16 amino acids long. This CDR3 is CAWTGLGPGGDTEAFF. CDR3 DNA sequence: TGTGCCTGGACCGGGTTAGGCCCCGGAGGGGACACTGAAGCTTTCTTT.

The chain carries TRBV7-9 and TRBJ1-2; tentatively, D is TRBD1 (6 bases). The CDR3 has 13 amino acids. The ends were cut back, 5 bases at V and 5 bases at J, with 12 bases in the middle. Germline values: CDR1 SEHNR, CDR2 FQNEAQ (reference sequence). As DNA, the CDR3 is TGTGCCAGCAGCCAAGAGGACAGTTATGGCTACACCTTC. Encoded protein: CASSQEDSYGYTF.

This clone was seen at least ten times. V and J are TRBV6-5 and TRBJ2-3; D remains unclear. This CDR3 spans 14 amino acids. The germline V and J ends were trimmed by 6 bases and 4 bases, with 14 bases remaining between them. Germline assignment: CDR1 MNHEY and CDR2 SVGAGI. For the CDR3, the DNA is TGTGCCAGCAGCCAAACTATGGTTTCAGATACGCAGTATTTT. This translates into CASSQTMVSDTQYF.